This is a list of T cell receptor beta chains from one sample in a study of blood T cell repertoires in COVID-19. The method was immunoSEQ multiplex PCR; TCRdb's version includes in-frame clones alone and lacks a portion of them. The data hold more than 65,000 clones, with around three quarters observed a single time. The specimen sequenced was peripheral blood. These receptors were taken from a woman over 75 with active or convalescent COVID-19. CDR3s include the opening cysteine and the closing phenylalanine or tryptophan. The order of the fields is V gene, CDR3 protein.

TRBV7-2 CASSPNLSPDTQYF
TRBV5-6 CASRTYSTDTQYF
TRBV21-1 CASSKGGQGAPGAPNEKLFF
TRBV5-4 CASSLAQTSGLQDEQFF
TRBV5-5 CASSRERDREQFF
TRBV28 CASSSNGQGGYGYTF
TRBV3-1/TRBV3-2 CASSQDSPGGNTEAFF
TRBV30 CAGRVRGLTEAFF
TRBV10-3 CAISQGGRDGYTF
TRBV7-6 CASSLTVNANEQFF
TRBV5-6 CASSHDSSFNYGYTF
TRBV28 CASRLTGQRGYEQYF
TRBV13 CASSLQETQYF
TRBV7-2 CASSPRVSRAAEAFF
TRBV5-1 CASSLWTGGYEQYF
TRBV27 CASSLGGYQYNEQFF
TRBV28 CASSTRAGTGYIGEQFF
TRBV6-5 CASSSGQVGELFF
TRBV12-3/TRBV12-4 CASAGPNTGELFF
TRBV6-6 CASSPPGGAFDEQFF
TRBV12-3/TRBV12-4 CASQGGNYGYTF
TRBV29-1 CSGKLSGANVLTF